This T cell receptor beta chain appears in the sequencing data of a study of cytomegalovirus exposure and HLA in healthy donors. Broader study findings: No immune exposure information besides CMV serostatus was available.

PCR was performed using 60 Vbeta and 13 Jbeta primers. Sequencing used immunoSEQ multiplex PCR; TCRdb keeps in-frame clones, though not all of them. This sample has around 200,000 clones; about 79% occur once, and the top ten carry approximately 1.2%. A word on this clone: Its antigen is not known.

Trimming shortened V by 5 bases and J by 1 base, and 8 bases separated the two germline ends. Germline V gene lookup returns CDR1 MNHEY and CDR2 SVGAGI. The CDR3 contains 13 residues. Sequencing was performed on PBMCs. This TCR came from a girl aged 2-10 years in good health and CMV-seropositive. The rearrangement joins TRBV6-5 to TRBJ2-5; D might be TRBD1 (6 bases). CDR3 bases: TGTGCCAGCAGTGGACAGATCCAAGAGACCCAGTACTTC. Its translation: CASSGQIQETQYF.